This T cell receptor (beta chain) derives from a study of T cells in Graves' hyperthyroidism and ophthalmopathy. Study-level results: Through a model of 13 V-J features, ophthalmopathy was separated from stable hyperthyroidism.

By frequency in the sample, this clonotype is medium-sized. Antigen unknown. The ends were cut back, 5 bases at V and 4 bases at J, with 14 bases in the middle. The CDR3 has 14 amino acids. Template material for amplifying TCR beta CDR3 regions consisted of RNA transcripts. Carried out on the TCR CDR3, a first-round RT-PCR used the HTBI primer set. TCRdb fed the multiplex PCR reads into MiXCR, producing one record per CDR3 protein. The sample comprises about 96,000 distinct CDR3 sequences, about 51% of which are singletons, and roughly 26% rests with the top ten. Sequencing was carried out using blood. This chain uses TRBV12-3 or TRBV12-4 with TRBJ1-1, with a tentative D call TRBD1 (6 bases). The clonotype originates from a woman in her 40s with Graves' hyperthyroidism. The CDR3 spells CASSIQGGVTEAFF. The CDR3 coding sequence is TGTGCCAGCAGTATACAGGGCGGGGTCACTGAAGCTTTCTTT.